The 24 T cell receptor beta chains below were found in one sample sequenced in a study of T cells after yellow fever vaccination. TCRdb re-called the 5' RACE reads with MiXCR, one entry per CDR3 protein. The sample records about 340,000 distinct CDR3 sequences, 3% to 4.5% being singletons. The sequencing here drew on PBMCs, taken 5 days after the yellow fever booster vaccination. The origin of the receptors is a man aged 18 to 30 who received the YFV17D yellow fever vaccine.

This chain connects TRBV7-9 to TRBJ1-2; 10 bases map to TRBD1. The CDR3 runs 16 residues. V lost 3 bases and J lost 6; bases outside the gene matches: 10. Germline CDR1 and CDR2: SEHNR and FQNEAQ (reference sequence). CDR3 DNA sequence: TGTGCCAGCAGCTTTGCCATTCGACAGGGGGCTCATGGCTACACCTTC. Translation: CASSFAIRQGAHGYTF.

The genes are TRBV5-6 and TRBJ1-5; D unclear. Trimming shortened V by 3 bases and J by 7 bases, and 14 bases separated the two germline ends. Germline CDR1 is SGHDT and CDR2 is YYEEEE. The CDR3 spans 14 residues. CDR3 sequence reads: CASSSLGLQQPQHF. Here the CDR3 DNA reads TGTGCCAGCAGCTCCCTAGGGCTGCAACAGCCCCAGCATTTT. Together with reference TRBV5-6 and TRBJ1-5, the CDR3 gives the full variable domain: DAGVTQSPTHLIKTRGQQVTLRCSPKSGHDTVSWYQQALGQGPQFIFQYYEEEERQRGNFPDRFSGHQFPNYSSELNVNALLLGDSALYLCASSSLGLQQPQHFGDGTRLSIL.

This clonotype showed up just a few times. The chain couples TRBV12-3 or TRBV12-4 to TRBJ1-6; D not resolved. The ends were cut back, 2 bases at V and 8 bases at J, with 13 bases in the middle. The CDR3 has 15 amino acids. CDR3 bases: TGTGCCAGCAGTTTAATGGGCCCTGGAGATTCACCCCTCCACTTT. Its protein product is CASSLMGPGDSPLHF.

J is TRBJ1-6 and V is TRBV27; no clear D. The CDR3 totals 15 residues. V was cut by 5 bases and J by 6 bases, with 14 bases left in between. CDR1 is MNHEY, CDR2 SMNVEV, per germline (reference sequence). The DNA for the CDR3 is TGTGCCAGCAGTCGGTGGGCAGAGCCTAATTCACCCCTCCACTTT. It is translated as CASSRWAEPNSPLHF.

This clonotype was seen only a few times. This chain uses TRBV19 with TRBJ2-6; D gene uncertain. Germline-derived CDR1 and CDR2 are LNHDA and SQIVND (reference sequence). The CDR3 consists of 15 residues. The V gene lost 5 bases and the J gene lost 4 bases, with 12 bases spanning the gap. The CDR3 sequence: CASSWSSGGANVLTF. CDR3 DNA: TGTGCCAGTAGTTGGAGTAGTGGGGGGGCCAACGTCCTGACTTTC.

The chain couples TRBV10-3 to TRBJ2-5; D may be TRBD2 (5 bases). The germline V gene encodes CDR1 ENHRY and CDR2 SYGVKD. This CDR3 comprises 14 residues. V lost 1 base to trimming and J lost 4 bases, with 10 bases between them. In nucleotides, the CDR3 is TGTGCCATCAGTGAGTTGGGAGAGGCAGAGACCCAGTACTTC. This translates into CAISELGEAETQYF.

CDR3 sequence (DNA): TGTGCCAGCAGCCGGAGACTAGCCCACGAGCAGTACTTC. Translated, it gives CASSRRLAHEQYF. The genes are TRBV3-1 and TRBJ2-7; TRBD2 aligns across 7 bases. Germline-derived CDR1 and CDR2 are LGHDT and YNNKEL (reference sequence). V was clipped by 4 bases and J by 5 bases; unmatched bases: 5. The CDR3 has 13 residues.

This clonotype was seen a handful of times. The genes are TRBV18 and TRBJ2-3; TRBD1 is a possible D gene (7 bases). Germline V lookup: CDR1 KGHSH, CDR2 LQKENI. The V end lost 3 bases, the J end lost 0 bases, and 19 bases lay between the germline ends. The length of the CDR3 is 18 residues. The CDR3: CASSPQPTGTGSTDTQYF. The CDR3 region has the DNA TGTGCCAGCTCACCCCAACCGACAGGGACTGGGAGCACAGATACGCAGTATTTT.

The genes are TRBV24-1 and TRBJ2-2, with TRBD1 matching over 8 bases. V was pared by 4 bases and J by 5 bases, with 8 bases of the junction left unmatched. The CDR3 runs 16 residues. CDR1 is KGHDR and CDR2 is SFDVKD in the germline V gene. The CDR3 region has the DNA TGTGCCACCAGTGAAGCGCAGGGGGCGGGGACCGGGGAGCTGTTTTTT. Translated, it gives CATSEAQGAGTGELFF.

The chain uses TRBV3-1 and TRBJ1-6; 7 bases map to TRBD1. The ends lost 4 bases at V and 4 bases at J; junction bases unmatched: 10. The CDR3 is made up of 17 amino acids. In germline, CDR1 is LGHDT, CDR2 YNNKEL (reference sequence). This CDR3 reads CASSLTGSGGYNSPLHF. CDR3 DNA sequence: TGTGCCAGCAGCCTTACGGGGTCAGGGGGATATAATTCACCCCTCCACTTT.

The rearrangement links TRBV20-1 to TRBJ1-5, with a tentative D call TRBD1 (5 bases). Trimming took off 2 bases at V and 5 bases at J, with 10 bases between the two ends. CDR1 is DFQATT and CDR2 is SNEGSKA in the germline V gene (reference sequence). The CDR3 loop spans 13 amino acids. The CDR3 DNA reads as TGCAGTGCTAGAAGGGGCTGGGATCAGCCCCAGCATTTT. Translating gives CSARRGWDQPQHF.

This chain links TRBV9 with TRBJ2-1, with 10 bases matching TRBD2. Germline CDR1 is SGDLS and CDR2 is YYNGEE. J gave up 8 bases and V 4 bases, and 15 bases lay outside the gene matches. This CDR3 spans 17 amino acids. The CDR3 loop reads CASSLKGAGGPGDEQFF. CDR3 DNA sequence: TGTGCCAGCAGCTTGAAGGGAGCGGGGGGGCCTGGGGATGAGCAGTTCTTC.

This clonotype occurred a few times. This chain uses TRBV5-1 with TRBJ1-3; 8 bases align to TRBD1. Germline CDR1 SGHRS, CDR2 YFSETQ. This CDR3 spans 16 amino acids. V shed 4 bases and J 1 base; nucleotides not matched to a gene: 7. CDR3 residues: CASSTGTGSSGNTIYF. The CDR3 bases are TGCGCCAGCAGCACCGGGACAGGCTCATCTGGAAACACCATATATTTT.

This clonotype was detected ten times or more. The rearrangement uses TRBV6-1 and TRBJ1-1, with a possible D match to TRBD1 (5 bases). Trimming removed 5 bases at V and 1 base at J, with 14 bases between. This CDR3 is 15 amino acids long. The germline CDR1 and CDR2 sequences are MNHNS and SASEGT. The CDR3 spells CASSPARGANTEAFF. In nucleotides, the CDR3 is TGTGCCAGCAGTCCGGCAAGGGGCGCGAACACTGAAGCTTTCTTT.

This clonotype was seen a few times. CDR3 nucleotides: TGTGCCAGCAGTTACTCAGGGGGGCCTCCAGATACGCAGTATTTT. This gives the protein CASSYSGGPPDTQYF. The chain employs TRBV6-5 and TRBJ2-3; D tentatively reads TRBD1 or TRBD2 (6 bases each). V was cut by 0 bases and J by 4 bases, with 11 bases left in between. This CDR3 spans 15 amino acids. Germline lookup yields CDR1 MNHEY and CDR2 SVGAGI.

This clonotype was observed at least ten times. This chain uses TRBV18 with TRBJ2-3; no clear D. V was pared by 3 bases and J by 0 bases, with 10 bases between. Germline V lookup: CDR1 KGHSH, CDR2 LQKENI. The CDR3 extends over 15 amino acids. CDR3 in DNA: TGTGCCAGCTCACCGCTTCCCTCCAGCACAGATACGCAGTATTTT. Translated: CASSPLPSSTDTQYF.

This clonotype was recorded many times. The chain combines TRBV20-1 with TRBJ2-2; D gene unclear. The CDR3 has 12 residues. V dropped 3 bases and J dropped 3 bases, with 5 bases sitting between them. Germline-derived CDR1 and CDR2 are DFQATT and SNEGSKA (reference sequence). The DNA for the CDR3 is TGCAGTGCTAGGGGATACACCGGGGAGCTGTTTTTT. As protein: CSARGYTGELFF.

There are a few counts of this clonotype. The rearrangement joins TRBV4-1 to TRBJ2-1, with D perhaps matching TRBD2 (6 bases). V lost 4 bases and J 10 bases, leaving 20 bases between the germline ends. The CDR3 consists of 15 residues. Germline V gene data show CDR1 as MGHRA and CDR2 as YSYEKL. The CDR3 DNA reads as TGCGCCAGCAGCCCCTATTTCGGTGGCGCGGGGGAGCAGTTCTTC. This codes for CASSPYFGGAGEQFF.

The V call is TRBV7-9, the J call TRBJ2-2; D may be TRBD2 (6 bases). V lost 1 base and J 2 bases, leaving 14 bases between the germline ends. CDR1 is SEHNR and CDR2 is FQNEAQ in the germline V gene (reference sequence). The CDR3 has 17 amino acids. The DNA for the CDR3 is TGTGCCAGCAGCTTAGGCGCGGGATCTAGTAACACCGGGGAGCTGTTTTTT. Protein sequence: CASSLGAGSSNTGELFF.

This sequence joins TRBV6-5 and TRBJ1-5; D gene unclear. From germline, CDR1 is MNHEY and CDR2 SVGAGI. CDR3 length: 15 amino acids. The V and J ends lost 6 bases and 3 bases respectively, with 15 bases between them. CDR3 protein: CASRLADGANQPQHF. CDR3 DNA: TGTGCCAGCAGGTTAGCGGACGGCGCCAATCAGCCCCAGCATTTT.

This clonotype was counted a few times. V gene TRBV4-3 combines with J gene TRBJ1-6; D perhaps matches TRBD1 (5 bases). The V gene lost 2 bases and the J gene lost 3 bases, with 8 bases spanning the gap. The V gene's germline CDR1 is LGHNA and CDR2 YSLEER. The CDR3 is 15 amino acids. CDR3: CASSQIQGYNSPLHF. DNA of the CDR3: TGCGCCAGCAGCCAAATCCAGGGCTATAATTCACCCCTCCACTTT.

This clonotype has more than one count but fewer than ten. The chain employs TRBV5-1 and TRBJ2-5; 12 bases agree with TRBD1. Germline CDR1 SGHRS, CDR2 YFSETQ. The ends lost 4 bases at V and 5 bases at J; junction bases unmatched: 9. The CDR3 spans 16 residues. The CDR3 spells CASSLPGQGARETQYF. CDR3 bases: TGCGCCAGCAGCCTACCGGGACAGGGGGCCAGGGAGACCCAGTACTTC.

This rearrangement joins TRBV7-9 to TRBJ1-1; D may be TRBD1 (5 bases). Germline CDR1 reads SEHNR; CDR2 reads FQNEAQ (reference sequence). V was cut by 2 bases and J by 6 bases, with 16 bases left in between. This CDR3 spans 15 amino acids. Written as DNA, the CDR3 is TGTGCCAGCAGCTTATGGGGCAGTAAGATCGCTGAAGCTTTCTTT. It specifies CASSLWGSKIAEAFF.

In this sample, this clonotype turned up many times. The chain is built from TRBV7-8 and TRBJ1-1, with D possibly being TRBD1 (5 bases). Germline CDR1 is SGHVS and CDR2 is FQNEAQ. The CDR3 has 15 amino acids. V was shortened by 5 bases and J by 0 bases, with 13 bases between the two germline ends. The DNA for the CDR3 is TGTGCCAGCAGCCCCAGGGATTCCATGAACACTGAAGCTTTCTTT. It specifies CASSPRDSMNTEAFF. Full variable domain (outside the CDR3, taken from reference TRBV7-8 and TRBJ1-1): GAGVSQSPRYKVAKRGQDVALRCDPISGHVSLFWYQQALGQGPEFLTYFQNEAQLDKSGLPSDRFFAERPEGSVSTLKIQRTQQEDSAVYLCASSPRDSMNTEAFFGQGTRLTVV.